Shown below are 28 T cell receptor beta chains from a single sample sequenced in a study of T cells in Graves' hyperthyroidism and ophthalmopathy. RNA transcripts provided the source from which TCR beta CDR3 regions were amplified. An initial round of RT-PCR targeting the TCR CDR3 relied on the HTBI primer set. TCRdb reprocessed the multiplex PCR reads via MiXCR and lists one record per CDR3 protein. This sample carries some 600,000 distinct CDR3 sequences, 40% to 55% of them seen once, and the ten largest clones take 8.2%. The sample taken for sequencing was peripheral blood or thyroid tissue (not recorded which). The origin of the receptors is a woman in her late teens or twenties with Graves' hyperthyroidism.

This chain links TRBV6-6 with TRBJ1-1, with no clear D. V gave up 5 bases and J gave up 10 bases, with 14 bases separating them. The CDR3 is 12 amino acids. Looked up from germline, CDR1 is MNHNY and CDR2 is SVGAGI (reference sequence). The CDR3 sequence: CASSRRWIRAFF. The CDR3 DNA reads TGTGCCAGCAGTCGCCGGTGGATTCGAGCTTTCTTT.

A few counts support this clonotype. Written as DNA, the CDR3 is TGTGCCAGCAGCTTGAAAGGGCAGTACGAGCAGTACTTC. Its protein is CASSLKGQYEQYF. This sequence joins TRBV2 and TRBJ2-7; unclear D gene. V was clipped by 6 bases and J by 4 bases, with 13 bases between them. This CDR3 is built from 13 residues. Germline CDR1 SNHLY, CDR2 FYNNEI.

In this sample, this clonotype turned up a few times. The CDR3 loop is CSAQPTGDQPQHF. DNA for the CDR3: TGCAGTGCACAGCCCACAGGGGATCAGCCCCAGCATTTT. This rearrangement joins TRBV20-1 to TRBJ1-5; 7 bases are shared with TRBD1. The length of the CDR3 is 13 residues. Per germline, CDR1 DFQATT and CDR2 SNEGSKA (reference sequence). The V gene end was trimmed by 6 bases and the J gene end by 5 bases; junction bases not matched to a gene: 7.

The chain employs TRBV7-2 and TRBJ1-5; tentative D call: TRBD1 (5 bases). V lost 4 bases and J 7 bases, leaving 11 bases between the germline ends. The length of the CDR3 is 13 residues. Germline V gene sequence: CDR1 SGHTA, CDR2 FQGNSA. In nucleotides, the CDR3 is TGTGCCAGCAGCTCCCGACAGTTCCAGCCCCAGCATTTT. Protein sequence: CASSSRQFQPQHF. Full variable domain (missing parts from reference TRBV7-2 and TRBJ1-5): GAGVSQSPSNKVTEKGKDVELRCDPISGHTALYWYRQSLGQGLEFLIYFQGNSAPDKSGLPSDRFSAERTGGSVSTLTIQRTQQEDSAVYLCASSSRQFQPQHFGDGTRLSIL.

This chain connects TRBV20-1 to TRBJ2-7; no clear D. There are 12 residues in the CDR3. The germline V gene encodes CDR1 DFQATT and CDR2 SNEGSKA (reference sequence). CDR3 sequence reads: CSVSYPAYEQYF. As DNA, the CDR3 is TGCAGCGTAAGTTATCCCGCCTACGAGCAGTACTTC.

J is TRBJ1-1 and V is TRBV7-2; D might be TRBD1 (6 bases). The germline V and J ends were trimmed by 3 bases and 4 bases, with 15 bases remaining between them. The CDR3 contains 15 residues. From germline, CDR1 is SGHTA and CDR2 FQGNSA. The CDR3, as DNA: TGTGCCAGCAGCTTGCCAGGGGCGCGTACCACTGAAGCTTTCTTT. This sequence encodes CASSLPGARTTEAFF. Complete variable domain (other parts from reference TRBV7-2 and TRBJ1-1): GAGVSQSPSNKVTEKGKDVELRCDPISGHTALYWYRQSLGQGLEFLIYFQGNSAPDKSGLPSDRFSAERTGGSVSTLTIQRTQQEDSAVYLCASSLPGARTTEAFFGQGTRLTVV.

This clonotype was detected a few times. The V and J genes are TRBV20-1 and TRBJ1-2, with D possibly matching TRBD1 (5 bases). The CDR3 loop spans 13 amino acids. Germline CDR1 and CDR2: DFQATT and SNEGSKA (reference sequence). V was pared by 0 bases and J by 4 bases, with 9 bases between. CDR3 protein: CSARDRDRYGYTF. The CDR3 DNA is TGCAGTGCTAGAGATCGGGACCGCTATGGCTACACCTTC.

This clonotype was picked up one time. At one of its ends the junction is not consistent with the germline gene, which may arise from a read error. The genes are TRBV2 and TRBJ2-7; D may be TRBD1 (5 bases). Germline CDR1 is SNHLY and CDR2 is FYNNEI. This CDR3 spans 14 amino acids. CDR3 sequence reads: CAISDDRPLHEQYF. The DNA of the CDR3 is TGTGCCATCAGTGACGACAGACCTCTTCATGAGCAGTACTTC.

The CDR3 is CAGSMGSMEQYF. The CDR3 DNA reads as TGTGCCGGTAGTATGGGGAGCATGGAGCAGTACTTC. The V and J genes are TRBV7-9 and TRBJ2-7; maybe TRBD2 (5 bases). CDR3 size: 12 residues. The germline V gene encodes CDR1 SEHNR and CDR2 FQNEAQ (reference sequence). Deletions cut 11 bases from V and 7 bases from J, with 18 bases between.

The chain employs TRBV19 and TRBJ1-1; 7 nucleotides match TRBD1. J lost 1 base, V lost 6 bases, and 8 bases had no gene match. This CDR3 has 15 amino acids. Germline CDR1 is LNHDA and CDR2 is SQIVND (reference sequence). CDR3 coding DNA: TGTGCCAGTAGCCCGACAGGGCACGCGAACACTGAAGCTTTCTTT. As protein: CASSPTGHANTEAFF.

This chain's CDR3 is CAIGGPNQPQHF. The CDR3 DNA sequence: TGTGCCATTGGGGGGCCAAATCAGCCCCAGCATTTT. The V call is TRBV19, the J call TRBJ1-5, with D possibly being TRBD1 (6 bases). In germline, CDR1 is LNHDA, CDR2 SQIVND (reference sequence). The V end lost 10 bases, the J end lost 4 bases, and 11 bases lay between the germline ends. The CDR3 is 12 amino acids.

This sequence joins TRBV7-9 and TRBJ1-1, with D perhaps TRBD1 (5 bases). The V end lost 6 bases, the J end lost 8 bases, and 19 bases lay between the germline ends. CDR3 length equals 14 residues. Per the germline V gene, CDR1 is SEHNR and CDR2 is FQNEAQ (reference sequence). CDR3: CASSHTGAQLEAFF. Here the CDR3 DNA reads TGTGCCAGCAGTCATACCGGGGCCCAACTAGAAGCTTTCTTT.

The gene calls are TRBV11-2 and TRBJ2-7; 9 bases align to TRBD1. CDR3 length: 15 amino acids. J was trimmed by 6 bases and V by 4 bases; bases with no gene match: 10. CDR1 and CDR2 (germline): SGHAT, FQNNGV. The CDR3 reads CASSSPGTGTFEQYF. CDR3 coding DNA: TGTGCCAGCAGCTCACCCGGGACAGGGACGTTCGAGCAGTACTTC.

About this clonotype: One junction end does not reproduce the germline sequence, and a read error may be involved. The rearrangement joins TRBV10-3 to TRBJ2-7; D assignment may be TRBD1 or TRBD2 (5 bases each). Germline V lookup: CDR1 ENHRY, CDR2 SYGVKD. CDR3 length equals 14 residues. CDR3 DNA sequence: TGTGCCAGCAGTTACTCAGGGACCACTTACGAGCAGTACTTC. Translation: CASSYSGTTYEQYF.

This clonotype has ten or more counts. This chain links TRBV24-1 with TRBJ2-5; TRBD1 matches 7 bases. This CDR3 region has 15 residues. Germline lookup yields CDR1 KGHDR and CDR2 SFDVKD. V shed 3 bases and J 2 bases; nucleotides not matched to a gene: 5. Here the CDR3 reads CATSDPLTGQETQYF. In nucleotides, the CDR3 is TGTGCCACCAGTGATCCACTGACAGGGCAAGAGACCCAGTACTTC.

About this clonotype itself: A clone one base away is much larger, so this may be a read error. This chain joins TRBV19 and TRBJ1-4; the D is unclear. The V gene's germline CDR1 is LNHDA and CDR2 SQIVND (reference sequence). Trimming left V 4 bases short and J 6 bases short, with 6 bases between. There are 12 residues in the CDR3. The CDR3 is CASSTGDEKLFF. The CDR3 nucleotides are TGTGCCAGTAGTACAGGAGATGAAAAACTGTTTTTT.

This clonotype has a handful of counts. This sequence joins TRBV20-1 and TRBJ2-5; TRBD2 matches at 10 bases. V trimming: 0 bases; J trimming: 3 bases; junction bases outside the gene matches: 4. Germline CDR1 and CDR2: DFQATT and SNEGSKA (reference sequence). The CDR3 is 15 residues long. The CDR3 bases are TGCAGTGCTAGAGATCCTAGCGGGAGCGAAGAGACCCAGTACTTC. Residues: CSARDPSGSEETQYF.

This clonotype was recorded at least ten times. The V gene is TRBV7-8, the J gene TRBJ2-5; D is unresolved. The ends were cut back, 5 bases at V and 2 bases at J, with 12 bases in the middle. This CDR3 region has 14 residues. Germline loops: CDR1 SGHVS, CDR2 FQNEAQ. The CDR3 reads CASSLLGPQETQYF. The CDR3 DNA sequence: TGTGCCAGCAGCCTCTTGGGCCCACAAGAGACCCAGTACTTC.

This clonotype was detected ten times or more. This chain connects TRBV7-9 to TRBJ1-1; 7 bases fit TRBD1. Trimming at V came to 1 base and at J to 10 bases, leaving 6 bases not matched to a gene. Germline values: CDR1 SEHNR, CDR2 FQNEAQ (reference sequence). The CDR3 sequence is 13 residues long. The CDR3 coding sequence is TGTGCCAGCAGCTTAGTTAGGGGGCGAGGAGCTTTCTTT. This gives the protein CASSLVRGRGAFF.

The chain combines TRBV5-1 with TRBJ1-5; a weak D match, TRBD1 (5 bases). This CDR3 has 15 amino acids. V was trimmed by 1 base and J by 6 bases, leaving 14 bases between them. Germline CDR1 reads SGHRS; CDR2 reads YFSETQ. CDR3 in amino acids: CASSLLGESAQPQHF. The CDR3 DNA is TGCGCCAGCAGCTTGTTGGGGGAATCGGCTCAGCCCCAGCATTTT.

On this clonotype: The conserved phenylalanine or tryptophan normally closing the CDR3 is absent here, so this likely arose from a read error. The V call is TRBV5-1, the J call TRBJ1-3; D remains ambiguous. Germline assignment: CDR1 SGHRS and CDR2 YFSETQ. This CDR3 comprises 12 residues. The V and J ends lost 0 bases and 3 bases respectively, with 1 base between them. The CDR3 loop reads CASSLDGNTIYY. CDR3 coding DNA: TGCGCCAGCAGCTTGGATGGAAACACCATATATTAT.

CDR3 coding DNA: TGTGCCATCACCTCGGGACGGAAGAACACCGGGGAGCTGTTTTTT. It specifies CAITSGRKNTGELFF. The chain carries TRBV10-3 and TRBJ2-2; D possibly uses TRBD1 or TRBD2 (5 bases each). From germline, CDR1 is ENHRY and CDR2 SYGVKD. This CDR3 comprises 15 residues. Trimming pared 7 bases from V and 1 base from J, leaving 13 bases between.

The rearrangement links TRBV7-2 to TRBJ1-2, with D tentatively TRBD1 (5 bases). Trimming pared 5 bases from V and 14 bases from J, leaving 12 bases between. The CDR3 extends over 10 amino acids. CDR1 and CDR2 from the germline V gene are SGHTA and FQGNSA. The DNA of the CDR3 is TGTGCCAGCAGCCCCCAGGGTGAGACCTTC. Its translation is CASSPQGETF.

This clonotype has just a few counts. The chain carries TRBV19 and TRBJ2-2; the D call may be TRBD1 or TRBD2 (6 bases each). Germline CDR1 is LNHDA and CDR2 is SQIVND (reference sequence). V shed 5 bases and J shed 3 bases, with 10 bases lying between them. The CDR3 is 14 residues long. The CDR3 DNA follows: TGTGCCAGTAGTGAGGGGGGTTACACCGGGGAGCTGTTTTTT. This gives the protein CASSEGGYTGELFF.

The chain couples TRBV7-2 to TRBJ2-3; 12 bases align to TRBD2. Germline V lookup: CDR1 SGHTA, CDR2 FQGNSA. CDR3 length: 17 residues. Trimming cost V 2 bases and J 0 bases; bases outside gene matches: 3. This chain's CDR3 is CASSLRTSGTSTDTQYF. Here the CDR3 DNA reads TGTGCCAGCAGCTTAAGGACTAGCGGGACTAGCACAGATACGCAGTATTTT. The full variable domain, in which reference TRBV7-2 and TRBJ2-3 provide the parts outside the CDR3, is GAGVSQSPSNKVTEKGKDVELRCDPISGHTALYWYRQSLGQGLEFLIYFQGNSAPDKSGLPSDRFSAERTGGSVSTLTIQRTQQEDSAVYLCASSLRTSGTSTDTQYFGPGTRLTVL.

This chain uses TRBV11-1 with TRBJ2-7, with 7 nucleotides matching TRBD1. Germline-derived CDR1 and CDR2 are SGHAT and FQDESV (reference sequence). There are 16 residues in the CDR3. The V gene end was trimmed by 5 bases and the J gene end by 2 bases; junction bases not matched to a gene: 12. The CDR3: CASSQNPGTDPYEQYF. In nucleotides, the CDR3 is TGTGCCAGCAGCCAAAACCCCGGGACAGATCCCTACGAGCAGTACTTC.

This sequence joins TRBV9 and TRBJ1-5; possible D gene TRBD1, 5 bases. V was cut by 3 bases and J by 3 bases, with 16 bases left in between. This CDR3 spans 16 amino acids. CDR1 SGDLS and CDR2 YYNGEE come from the germline V gene. The CDR3 DNA reads TGTGCCAGCAGCGCTACCGGGACCCTAGACAATCAGCCCCAGCATTTT. It encodes CASSATGTLDNQPQHF. The variable domain in full, with the rest retrieved from reference TRBV9 and TRBJ1-5, is DSGVTQTPKHLITATGQRVTLRCSPRSGDLSVYWYQQSLDQGLQFLIQYYNGEERAKGNILERFSAQQFPDLHSELNLSSLELGDSALYFCASSATGTLDNQPQHFGDGTRLSIL.

This sequence joins TRBV25-1 and TRBJ1-1; perhaps TRBD1 as D (6 bases). The germline gives CDR1 MGHDK, CDR2 SYGVNS. CDR3 size: 15 residues. V was cut by 2 bases and J by 0 bases, with 10 bases left in between. CDR3 nucleotide sequence: TGTGCCAGCAGTGAACCCGGACAGATGAACACTGAAGCTTTCTTT. This codes for CASSEPGQMNTEAFF.